The entry below describes one T cell receptor (beta chain). Its matching antigen is unknown. The entirety of the isolated RNA underwent reverse transcription, so expressed TCRB transcripts were sequenced. Sequencing used immunoSEQ multiplex PCR; TCRdb keeps in-frame clones, though not all of them. The sample contains approximately 170,000 clones, approximately 8.1% of which appear only once. This record comes from a study of beta chain features in type 1 diabetes. Study-level background: Patients were similar to healthy donors in age and gender (as well as in cell yields). Researchers looked at fewer than 110 million sorted cells across all samples. Findings and caveats of the study: In every one of the four CD4+ subsets, TCRB CDR3s were moderately but significantly shorter in Type 1 diabetes patients. For type 1 diabetes patients, VDJ junctions showed fewer insertions and more deletions.

Germline values: CDR1 MNHEY, CDR2 SMNVEV (reference sequence). Trimming at V came to 4 bases and at J to 7 bases, leaving 7 bases not matched to a gene. The CDR3 has 14 amino acids. CD4+ naive, central memory, regulatory and stem cell-like memory subsets were isolated by sorting on CD45RO/CCR7/CD25/CD127/CD95/CD27. Sequencing was carried out using central memory CD4+ T cells from blood. The TCR comes from a woman between 35 and 50 years old with type 1 diabetes. The rearrangement links TRBV27 to TRBJ2-7; 10 positions agree with TRBD1. CDR3 region: CASSSSGTGVEQYF. The CDR3 nucleotides are TGTGCCAGCAGTTCCTCCGGGACAGGGGTAGAGCAGTACTTC.